The 8 T cell receptor beta chains given below trace back to one sample, sequenced in a study of identifying expanded T cells in peripheral blood. Clones were sequenced by immunoSEQ multiplex PCR, and TCRdb holds only the in-frame ones, with some missing. The sample shows roughly 100,000 clones, more than 70% of them seen only once. The specimen sequenced was blood. The receptors were gathered from a person aged 18 to 75 in good health.

The CDR3 sequence: CASRGQETQYF. In DNA, the CDR3 is TGTGCCAGCAGAGGACAAGAGACCCAGTACTTC. The chain couples TRBV2 to TRBJ2-5, with D unresolved. This CDR3 region has 11 residues. Trimming pared 6 bases from V and 2 bases from J, leaving 4 bases between. The V gene's germline CDR1 is SNHLY and CDR2 FYNNEI.

The chain couples TRBV6-5 to TRBJ1-5; D not resolved. CDR1 and CDR2 from the germline V gene are MNHEY and SVGAGI. The CDR3 extends over 12 amino acids. Trimming took 4 bases from V and 9 from J, leaving 10 bases between them. CDR3 in DNA: TGTGCCAGCAGTTCGGCCCGGGGGCCCCAGCATTTT. The encoded protein is CASSSARGPQHF.

The rearrangement links TRBV7-9 to TRBJ1-2, with 7 bases that match TRBD1. The CDR3 covers 14 residues. The germline V gene has CDR1 SEHNR and CDR2 FQNEAQ (reference sequence). V gave up 0 bases and J gave up 8 bases; unmatched junction bases: 6. The CDR3 region is CASSLAGTERGYTF. CDR3 nucleotides: TGTGCCAGCAGCTTAGCGGGGACAGAGCGAGGCTACACCTTC.

The chain joins TRBV5-6 to TRBJ1-2; no firm D call. CDR3 size: 12 residues. V was clipped by 1 base and J by 4 bases, with 5 bases between them. Germline V gene sequence: CDR1 SGHDT, CDR2 YYEEEE. The CDR3 here is CASSLPGYGYTF. The CDR3 DNA reads TGTGCCAGCAGCTTGCCAGGCTATGGCTACACCTTC.

This chain connects TRBV6-5 to TRBJ2-3, with D hard to call. V was clipped by 2 bases and J by 4 bases, with 7 bases between them. This CDR3 has 13 amino acids. Germline loops: CDR1 MNHEY, CDR2 SVGAGI. The CDR3: CASSYRQSDTQYF. The DNA of the CDR3 is TGTGCCAGCAGTTACAGGCAGTCAGATACGCAGTATTTT.

V is TRBV19 and J is TRBJ2-7, with 10 bases matching TRBD1. The CDR3 totals 14 residues. Per germline, CDR1 LNHDA and CDR2 SQIVND (reference sequence). The ends lost 5 bases at V and 4 bases at J; junction bases unmatched: 5. CDR3: CASSSRDRGYEQYF. The CDR3 DNA follows: TGTGCCAGTAGTTCCCGGGACAGGGGTTACGAGCAGTACTTC. Filled out from reference TRBV19 and TRBJ2-7, the complete variable domain reads DGGITQSPKYLFRKEGQNVTLSCEQNLNHDAMYWYRQDPGQGLRLIYYSQIVNDFQKGDIAEGYSVSREKKESFPLTVTSAQKNPTAFYLCASSSRDRGYEQYFGPGTRLTVT.

The chain is built from TRBV27 and TRBJ1-5, with TRBD1 as a possible D gene (6 bases). Germline CDR1 MNHEY, CDR2 SMNVEV (reference sequence). This CDR3 region has 16 residues. Between the trimmed V and J ends, which lost 1 base and 4 bases, there was a span of 14 bases. CDR3 sequence: CASSLLGQGPNQPQHF. The CDR3 nucleotides are TGTGCCAGCAGTTTATTGGGCCAGGGGCCAAATCAGCCCCAGCATTTT.

This clone came up once. The chain links TRBV7-2 to TRBJ2-2; D is perhaps TRBD1 or TRBD2 (6 bases each). Looked up from germline, CDR1 is SGHTA and CDR2 is FQGNSA. The CDR3 is 16 residues long. Deletions cut 5 bases from V and 8 bases from J, with 21 bases between. For the CDR3, the DNA is TGTGCCAGCAGCCCCAAGACAGGAGGGGTTTTGGGGGAGCTGTTTTTT. It codes for CASSPKTGGVLGELFF. Together with reference TRBV7-2 and TRBJ2-2, the CDR3 gives the full variable domain: GAGVSQSPSNKVTEKGKDVELRCDPISGHTALYWYRQSLGQGLEFLIYFQGNSAPDKSGLPSDRFSAERTGGSVSTLTIQRTQQEDSAVYLCASSPKTGGVLGELFFGEGSRLTVL.